The sequence of this TCR beta chain was determined in a study of OX40 agonist ivuxolimab in advanced cancers. Some clones are missing from TCRdb's copy, which holds only in-frame ones; the method was immunoSEQ multiplex PCR. This sample has approximately 89,000 clones, with around 85% found just once. Trimming cost V 3 bases and J 4 bases, with 8 bases left between them. Germline CDR1 and CDR2: SGHTA and FQGTGA. The CDR3 sequence is 13 residues long. The receptor's source is an adult with an advanced solid tumor such as melanoma, head and neck, liver or kidney cancer. Source: CD4+ or CD8+ T cells sorted from blood, taken in a trial of the OX40 agonist ivuxolimab. The V and J genes are TRBV7-3 and TRBJ2-3; TRBD1 is a possible D gene (5 bases). The CDR3 spells CASSFSRADTQYF. CDR3 sequence (DNA): TGTGCCAGCAGCTTCTCCAGGGCAGATACGCAGTATTTT.